The 23 T cell receptor beta chains reported below all come from one sample, sequenced in a study of cytomegalovirus exposure and HLA in healthy donors. The primer mix had 60 Vbeta and 13 Jbeta primers. The table came from immunoSEQ multiplex PCR; TCRdb's copy has only in-frame clones and leaves some out. The data include 150,000 to 200,000 clones; the top ten clones carry approximately 0.8%. Sequencing input: PBMCs. The source is a woman aged 18 to 35 in good health and CMV-seropositive.

The J gene is TRBJ1-1, the V gene TRBV2; D gene uncertain. From germline, CDR1 is SNHLY and CDR2 FYNNEI. The CDR3 has 11 residues. The V end was cut by 7 bases, the J end by 6 bases, with 9 bases between. CDR3 region: CASTGFPEAFF. The CDR3 coding sequence is TGTGCCAGCACCGGGTTCCCTGAAGCTTTCTTT.

The chain carries TRBV4-2 and TRBJ1-6; tentative D call: TRBD1 (5 bases). Germline CDR1 reads LGHNA; CDR2 reads YNFKEQ. The V gene lost 0 bases and the J gene lost 3 bases, with 9 bases spanning the gap. The CDR3 is 16 residues long. CDR3 loop: CASSQDGQGYNSPLHF. The CDR3 DNA is TGTGCCAGCAGCCAAGATGGGCAGGGCTATAATTCACCCCTCCACTTT.

The rearrangement uses TRBV2 and TRBJ1-6; possible D gene TRBD1, 6 bases. The CDR3 length is 16 residues. The germline gives CDR1 SNHLY, CDR2 FYNNEI. The ends were cut back, 3 bases at V and 5 bases at J, with 14 bases in the middle. CDR3 protein: CASSDYRVGHNSPLHF. The DNA for the CDR3 is TGTGCCAGCAGTGACTACAGGGTGGGGCATAATTCACCCCTCCACTTT.

CDR3 sequence reads: CASSSTSGAWDEQFF. As DNA, the CDR3 is TGTGCCAGCAGCTCGACTAGCGGGGCCTGGGATGAGCAGTTCTTC. This chain joins TRBV7-9 and TRBJ2-1, with 11 positions matching TRBD2. V shed 4 bases, J shed 8 bases, and the junction held 7 bases outside the gene matches. CDR3 length: 15 residues. Germline V lookup: CDR1 SEHNR, CDR2 FQNEAQ (reference sequence).

This rearrangement joins TRBV5-1 to TRBJ1-4, with TRBD1 matching over 10 bases. Germline V CDR1 and CDR2: SGHRS, YFSETQ. J gave up 5 bases and V 4 bases, and 5 bases lay outside the gene matches. The CDR3 runs to 15 residues. The CDR3 sequence: CASSGTGAQNEKLFF. CDR3 nucleotide sequence: TGCGCCAGCAGCGGGACAGGGGCCCAGAATGAAAAACTGTTTTTT.

The genes are TRBV25-1 and TRBJ1-2, with D possibly TRBD1 on 6 matching bases. Germline V lookup: CDR1 MGHDK, CDR2 SYGVNS. V gave up 3 bases and J gave up 4 bases, with 18 bases separating them. The CDR3 contains 16 residues. The CDR3 coding sequence is TGTGCCAGCAGTGATCAGGGGTTGTTTTCCGTCTATGGCTACACCTTC. Its protein is CASSDQGLFSVYGYTF.

The chain combines TRBV5-1 with TRBJ2-7; a weak D match, TRBD1 (5 bases). The CDR3 has 15 amino acids. Germline CDR1 SGHRS, CDR2 YFSETQ. Trimming removed 0 bases from V and 6 bases from J, with 16 bases in between. The CDR3 region is CASSLEDSNQGEQYF. CDR3 DNA: TGCGCCAGCAGCTTGGAAGACAGTAACCAGGGCGAGCAGTACTTC.

V is TRBV5-1 and J is TRBJ2-1, with TRBD2 identical over 9 bases. The CDR3 is 15 amino acids. Per the germline V gene, CDR1 is SGHRS and CDR2 is YFSETQ. The V and J ends lost 1 base and 3 bases, in that order; junction bases with no gene match: 2. As DNA, the CDR3 is TGCGCCAGCAGCTTGAATAGCGGGGGCTACAATGAGCAGTTCTTC. Protein sequence: CASSLNSGGYNEQFF.

The genes are TRBV30 and TRBJ1-3, with 10 bases identical to TRBD1. The CDR3 has 16 residues. Germline CDR1 GTSNPN, CDR2 SVGIG (reference sequence). The J segment lost 0 bases and the V segment lost 3 bases, leaving 5 bases of the junction unmatched. In nucleotides, the CDR3 is TGTGCCTGGAGAGCGACAGGGGGCTTCTCTGGAAACACCATATATTTT. Amino acids: CAWRATGGFSGNTIYF. The variable domain in full, with the rest retrieved from reference TRBV30 and TRBJ1-3, is SQTIHQWPATLVQPVGSPLSLECTVEGTSNPNLYWYRQAAGRGLQLLFYSVGIGQISSEVPQNLSASRPQDRQFILSSKKLLLSDSGFYLCAWRATGGFSGNTIYFGEGSWLTVV.

This chain uses TRBV4-2 with TRBJ1-5, with D perhaps TRBD1 (5 bases). Trimming shortened V by 0 bases and J by 2 bases, and 8 bases separated the two germline ends. CDR1 is LGHNA, CDR2 YNFKEQ, per germline. CDR3 length: 15 amino acids. The CDR3 DNA sequence: TGTGCCAGCAGCCAAGATCGCAGGGGCAATCAGCCCCAGCATTTT. Translated, it gives CASSQDRRGNQPQHF.

This chain uses TRBV4-1 with TRBJ1-5; D perhaps matches TRBD1 (6 bases). V lost 1 base and J 3 bases, leaving 10 bases between the germline ends. The length of the CDR3 is 15 residues. Per germline, CDR1 MGHRA and CDR2 YSYEKL. Here the CDR3 DNA reads TGCGCCAGCAGCCAAGGGAGACAGGACAATCAGCCCCAGCATTTT. Translating gives CASSQGRQDNQPQHF.

CDR3 protein: CASSQDRDIWESGEKLFF. CDR3 DNA sequence: TGCGCCAGCAGCCAAGACCGTGATATTTGGGAGTCCGGGGAAAAACTGTTTTTT. V is TRBV4-3 and J is TRBJ1-4, with D uncertain. V was trimmed by 0 bases and J by 8 bases, leaving 22 bases between them. This CDR3 spans 18 amino acids. From germline, CDR1 is LGHNA and CDR2 YSLEER.

This chain uses TRBV6-5 with TRBJ2-1, with 7 bases that match TRBD1. The V and J ends lost 10 bases and 4 bases, in that order; junction bases with no gene match: 10. The CDR3 runs 14 residues. Germline loops: CDR1 MNHEY, CDR2 SVGAGI. As DNA, the CDR3 is TGTGCCACCGCCCGGGACAGACCTTACAATGAGCAGTTCTTC. The encoded protein is CATARDRPYNEQFF.

The V and J genes are TRBV7-9 and TRBJ2-2, with D perhaps TRBD2 (7 bases). Germline CDR1 reads SEHNR; CDR2 reads FQNEAQ (reference sequence). This CDR3 is 14 amino acids long. V was trimmed by 3 bases and J by 6 bases, leaving 11 bases between them. The CDR3 DNA is TGTGCCAGCAGCTTTTCGGGGGGCCCCGGGGAGCTGTTTTTT. Translating it yields CASSFSGGPGELFF.

The chain recombines TRBV19 with TRBJ2-1; TRBD2 agrees at 13 bases. Germline-derived CDR1 and CDR2 are LNHDA and SQIVND (reference sequence). This CDR3 is 18 amino acids long. J gave up 4 bases and V 3 bases, and 9 bases lay outside the gene matches. CDR3 DNA sequence: TGTGCCAGTAGTATTAGACTAGCGGGAGGATGGGCTTACAATGAGCAGTTCTTC. Its protein is CASSIRLAGGWAYNEQFF. The full variable domain, in which reference TRBV19 and TRBJ2-1 provide the parts outside the CDR3, is DGGITQSPKYLFRKEGQNVTLSCEQNLNHDAMYWYRQDPGQGLRLIYYSQIVNDFQKGDIAEGYSVSREKKESFPLTVTSAQKNPTAFYLCASSIRLAGGWAYNEQFFGPGTRLTVL.

The V call is TRBV15, the J call TRBJ2-5, with 11 bases fitting TRBD2. Unmatched junction bases numbered 4, after V lost 2 bases and J lost 5 bases. The CDR3 consists of 15 residues. Germline V gives CDR1 LNHNV, CDR2 YYDKDF (reference sequence). CDR3 region: CATSRITSGSETQYF. The CDR3, as DNA: TGTGCCACCAGCAGAATCACTAGCGGGAGTGAGACCCAGTACTTC.

V usage is TRBV7-2 and J usage is TRBJ2-7; TRBD2 is a possible D gene (6 bases). V lost 1 base to trimming and J lost 1 base, with 11 bases between them. Germline CDR1 is SGHTA and CDR2 is FQGNSA. The CDR3 extends over 15 amino acids. The CDR3 sequence: CASSLGRGRSYEQYF. The CDR3 coding sequence is TGTGCCAGCAGCTTAGGGCGGGGCCGGTCCTACGAGCAGTACTTC. Full variable domain (rest looked up from reference TRBV7-2 and TRBJ2-7): GAGVSQSPSNKVTEKGKDVELRCDPISGHTALYWYRQSLGQGLEFLIYFQGNSAPDKSGLPSDRFSAERTGGSVSTLTIQRTQQEDSAVYLCASSLGRGRSYEQYFGPGTRLTVT.

The chain couples TRBV29-1 to TRBJ2-5; 9 bases map to TRBD2. Unmatched junction bases numbered 0, after V lost 5 bases and J lost 2 bases. The germline gives CDR1 SQVTM, CDR2 ANQGSEA. This CDR3 is 12 amino acids long. The CDR3 reads CSVTSGQETQYF. Written as DNA, the CDR3 is TGCAGCGTTACTAGCGGGCAAGAGACCCAGTACTTC.

The chain couples TRBV2 to TRBJ2-7, with 8 bases that match TRBD1. Germline trimming cut 8 bases from V and 0 bases from J; bases unmatched to any gene: 12. CDR3 length: 16 residues. Looked up from germline, CDR1 is SNHLY and CDR2 is FYNNEI. CDR3 DNA: TGTGCCAGCTTTTTATCGGGGACAGGTAGCTCCTACGAGCAGTACTTC. Its protein product is CASFLSGTGSSYEQYF.

This chain joins TRBV7-9 and TRBJ1-3, with D tentatively TRBD1 (5 bases). Trimming cost V 5 bases and J 8 bases, with 19 bases left between them. CDR3 length: 15 amino acids. The germline CDR1 and CDR2 sequences are SEHNR and FQNEAQ (reference sequence). In DNA form, the CDR3 reads TGTGCCAGCAGCCCAAAGAGGAGAATAGGGGACACCATATATTTT. It translates to CASSPKRRIGDTIYF.

The genes are TRBV7-8 and TRBJ2-3; TRBD2 matches at 13 bases. V was pared by 1 base and J by 3 bases, with 10 bases of the junction left unmatched. The CDR3 covers 19 residues. Germline V CDR1 and CDR2: SGHVS, FQNEAQ. CDR3 in amino acids: CASSLVTSGRARLTDTQYF. CDR3 nucleotides: TGTGCCAGCAGCTTAGTAACTAGCGGGAGGGCTAGACTTACAGATACGCAGTATTTT.

The chain uses TRBV7-9 and TRBJ1-5; maybe TRBD1 (5 bases). Looked up from germline, CDR1 is SEHNR and CDR2 is FQNEAQ (reference sequence). Trimming pared 5 bases from V and 7 bases from J, leaving 27 bases between. The CDR3 loop spans 18 amino acids. The CDR3 reads CASSPDRPSRVSSQPQHF. The CDR3 nucleotides are TGTGCCAGCAGCCCAGATCGGCCGAGCAGGGTGTCGAGCCAGCCCCAGCATTTT.

J is TRBJ2-7 and V is TRBV7-9; D is unclear. Germline assignment: CDR1 SEHNR and CDR2 FQNEAQ (reference sequence). The length of the CDR3 is 12 residues. V lost 4 bases and J lost 4, with 8 bases in between. CDR3 sequence: CASSSLTYEQYF. The CDR3 region has the DNA TGTGCCAGCAGCTCCCTTACATACGAGCAGTACTTC.